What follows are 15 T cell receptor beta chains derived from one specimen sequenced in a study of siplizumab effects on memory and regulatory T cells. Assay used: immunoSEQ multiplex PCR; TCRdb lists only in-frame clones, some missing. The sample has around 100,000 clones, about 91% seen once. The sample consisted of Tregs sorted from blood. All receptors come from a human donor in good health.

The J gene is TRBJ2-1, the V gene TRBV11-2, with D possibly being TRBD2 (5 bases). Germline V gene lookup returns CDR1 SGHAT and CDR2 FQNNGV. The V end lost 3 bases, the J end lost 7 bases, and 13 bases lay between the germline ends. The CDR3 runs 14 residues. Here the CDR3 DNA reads TGTGCCAGCAGCTTGCATAATAGCGTAAATGAGCAGTTCTTC. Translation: CASSLHNSVNEQFF.

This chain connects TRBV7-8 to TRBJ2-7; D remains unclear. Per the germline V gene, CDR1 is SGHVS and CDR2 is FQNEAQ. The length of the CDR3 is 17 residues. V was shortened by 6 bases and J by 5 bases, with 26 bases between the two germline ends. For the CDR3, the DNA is TGTGCCAGCAGTTCAAAACGCACCGCGATATATTCTAACGAGCAGTACTTC. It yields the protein CASSSKRTAIYSNEQYF.

Here the CDR3 DNA reads TGTGCCAGCAGCTTCCCGGGCAAGAGAGGCTCCTACAATGAGCAGTTCTTC. It encodes CASSFPGKRGSYNEQFF. The chain combines TRBV7-9 with TRBJ2-1; D unclear. This CDR3 spans 17 amino acids. The germline CDR1 and CDR2 sequences are SEHNR and FQNEAQ (reference sequence). V was cut by 3 bases and J by 0 bases, with 15 bases left in between.

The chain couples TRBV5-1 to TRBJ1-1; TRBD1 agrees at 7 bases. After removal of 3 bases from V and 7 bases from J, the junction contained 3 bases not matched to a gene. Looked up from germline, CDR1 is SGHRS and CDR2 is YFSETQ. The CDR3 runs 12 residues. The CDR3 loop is CASSWTGGEAFF. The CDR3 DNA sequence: TGCGCCAGCAGCTGGACAGGAGGTGAAGCTTTCTTT.

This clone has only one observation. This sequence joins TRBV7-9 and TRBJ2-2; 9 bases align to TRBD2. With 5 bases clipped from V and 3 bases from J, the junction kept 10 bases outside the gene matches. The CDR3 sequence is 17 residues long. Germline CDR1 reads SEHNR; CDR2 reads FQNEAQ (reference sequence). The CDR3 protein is CASSPTLAGVYTGELFF. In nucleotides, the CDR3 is TGTGCCAGCAGCCCCACATTAGCGGGAGTGTACACCGGGGAGCTGTTTTTT.

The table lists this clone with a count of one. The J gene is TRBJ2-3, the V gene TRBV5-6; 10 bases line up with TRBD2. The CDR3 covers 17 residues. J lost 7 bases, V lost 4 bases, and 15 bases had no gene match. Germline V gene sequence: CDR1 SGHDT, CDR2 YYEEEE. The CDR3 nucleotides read TGTGCCAGCAGCACCGGACCCGGGACTAGCGTATCGAATACGCAGTATTTT. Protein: CASSTGPGTSVSNTQYF.

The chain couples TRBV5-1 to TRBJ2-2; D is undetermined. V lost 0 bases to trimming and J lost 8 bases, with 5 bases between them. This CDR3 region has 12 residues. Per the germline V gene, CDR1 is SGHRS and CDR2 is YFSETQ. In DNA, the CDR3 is TGCGCCAGCAGCTTGGTCGCGGGGGAGCTGTTTTTT. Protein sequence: CASSLVAGELFF. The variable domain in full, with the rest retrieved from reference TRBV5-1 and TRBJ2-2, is KAGVTQTPRYLIKTRGQQVTLSCSPISGHRSVSWYQQTPGQGLQFLFEYFSETQRNKGNFPGRFSGRQFSNSRSEMNVSTLELGDSALYLCASSLVAGELFFGEGSRLTVL.

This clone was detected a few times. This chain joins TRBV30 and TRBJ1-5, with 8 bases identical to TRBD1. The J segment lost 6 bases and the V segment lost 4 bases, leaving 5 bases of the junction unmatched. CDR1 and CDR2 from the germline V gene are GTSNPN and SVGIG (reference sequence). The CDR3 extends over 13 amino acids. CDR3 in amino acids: CAWTGQGGQPQHF. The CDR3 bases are TGTGCCTGGACCGGACAGGGTGGTCAGCCCCAGCATTTT.

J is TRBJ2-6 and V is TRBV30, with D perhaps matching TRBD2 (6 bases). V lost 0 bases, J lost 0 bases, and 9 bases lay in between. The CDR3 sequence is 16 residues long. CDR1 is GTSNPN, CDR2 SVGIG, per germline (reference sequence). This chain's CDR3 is CAWSVGGTSGANVLTF. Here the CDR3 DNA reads TGTGCCTGGAGTGTAGGAGGGACCTCTGGGGCCAACGTCCTGACTTTC.

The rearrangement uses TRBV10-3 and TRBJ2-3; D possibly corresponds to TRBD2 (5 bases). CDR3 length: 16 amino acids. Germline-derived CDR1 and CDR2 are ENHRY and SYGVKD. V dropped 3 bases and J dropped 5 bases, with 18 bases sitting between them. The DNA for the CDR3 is TGTGCCATCAGTGAAATTTGGGCGGAGGAAGTAGATACGCAGTATTTT. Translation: CAISEIWAEEVDTQYF.

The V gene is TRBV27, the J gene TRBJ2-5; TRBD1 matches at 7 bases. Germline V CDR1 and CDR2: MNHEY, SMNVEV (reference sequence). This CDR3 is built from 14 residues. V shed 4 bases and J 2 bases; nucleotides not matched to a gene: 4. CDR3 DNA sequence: TGTGCCAGCAGTTATAGCAGGGGGCAAGAGACCCAGTACTTC. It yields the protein CASSYSRGQETQYF.

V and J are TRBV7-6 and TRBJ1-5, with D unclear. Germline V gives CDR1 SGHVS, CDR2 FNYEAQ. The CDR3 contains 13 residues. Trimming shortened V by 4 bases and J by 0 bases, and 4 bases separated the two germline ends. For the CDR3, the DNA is TGTGCCAGCAGCTCCAATAGCAATCAGCCCCAGCATTTT. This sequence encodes CASSSNSNQPQHF.

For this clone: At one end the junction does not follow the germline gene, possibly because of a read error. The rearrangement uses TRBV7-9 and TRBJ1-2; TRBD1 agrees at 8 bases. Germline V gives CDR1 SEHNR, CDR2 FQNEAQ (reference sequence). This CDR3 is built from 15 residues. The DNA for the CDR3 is TGTGCCAGCAGTTTAGCCAGGGGGCGAATCTATGGCTACACCTTC. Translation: CASSLARGRIYGYTF.

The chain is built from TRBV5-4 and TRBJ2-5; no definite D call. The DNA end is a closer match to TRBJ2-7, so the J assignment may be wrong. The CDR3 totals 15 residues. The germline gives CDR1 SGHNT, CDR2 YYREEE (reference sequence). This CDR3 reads CASSRRASLGYEQYF. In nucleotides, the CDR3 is TGTGCCAGCAGCCGCCGGGCCTCATTGGGGTACGAGCAGTACTTC.

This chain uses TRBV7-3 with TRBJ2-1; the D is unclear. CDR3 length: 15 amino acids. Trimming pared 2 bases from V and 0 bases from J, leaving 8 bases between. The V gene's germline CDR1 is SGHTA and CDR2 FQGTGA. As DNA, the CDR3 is TGTGCCAGCAGCTTACGAGCAGGCTCCTACAATGAGCAGTTCTTC. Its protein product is CASSLRAGSYNEQFF.